This is a list of T cell receptor beta chains from one sample in a study of cytomegalovirus exposure and HLA in healthy donors. Libraries were prepared by immunoSEQ multiplex PCR; TCRdb keeps only in-frame clonotypes and omits some of them. The data hold 30,000 to 40,000 clones, with roughly nine tenths observed a single time. Sequenced: PBMCs. These receptors came from a woman in her late teens or twenties in good health and CMV-seronegative. Both conserved end residues are part of each CDR3. Each record gives: D gene, V gene, CDR3 length, clone size, J gene, CDR3 protein, CDR3 DNA. A D gene is named only where the DNA matches it firmly. The listing skips clone size in some rows; elsewhere it reads once, few, many or a size class.

>NA|TRBV5-4|13|few|TRBJ1-3
CASSPLSGNTIYF
TGTGCCAGCAGTCCACTTTCTGGAAACACCATATATTTT
>TRBD2|TRBV28|16|NA|TRBJ2-1
CASSRLAGNAGNEQFF
TGTGCCAGCAGTAGACTAGCGGGTAACGCGGGGAATGAGCAGTTCTTC
>TRBD1|TRBV4-2|15|NA|TRBJ2-7
CASSQERQGVNEQYF
TGTGCCAGCAGCCAAGAGAGACAGGGGGTCAACGAGCAGTACTTC
>TRBD2|TRBV5-1|18|NA|TRBJ2-1
CASTFFRTSGRRYNEQFF
TGCGCCAGCACCTTCTTCCGTACTAGCGGGAGGCGATACAATGAGCAGTTCTTC
>NA|TRBV7-2|15|NA|TRBJ1-1
CASSLVWGGATEAFF
TGTGCCAGCAGCTTAGTTTGGGGGGGCGCCACTGAAGCTTTCTTT
>NA|TRBV27|15|few|TRBJ1-2
CASSFSAGKGYGYTF
TGTGCCAGCAGTTTTTCCGCAGGTAAAGGCTATGGCTACACCTTC
>TRBD2|TRBV7-2|16|NA|TRBJ2-3
CASSFAGGLSSDTQYF
TGTGCCAGCAGCTTCGCGGGGGGACTGAGTTCAGATACGCAGTATTTT
>NA|TRBV28|19|NA|TRBJ2-7
CASSLLPPGSAGRSYEQYF
TGTGCCAGCAGTTTATTGCCCCCAGGTTCGGCGGGACGTTCCTACGAGCAGTACTTC
>TRBD1|TRBV7-9|13|once|TRBJ2-7
CSSSLTTGYEQYF
TGTTCCAGCAGCTTAACGACAGGGTACGAGCAGTACTTC
>TRBD2|TRBV5-1|16|once|TRBJ2-1
CASSLGGGSSYNEQFF
TGCGCCAGCAGCTTGGGGGGCGGGAGCTCCTACAATGAGCAGTTCTTC
>TRBD2|TRBV7-2|15|NA|TRBJ2-4
CASTLSGPSKNIQYF
TGTGCCAGCACCCTTAGCGGGCCTTCTAAAAACATTCAGTACTTC
>TRBD2|TRBV7-2|16|NA|TRBJ2-1
CANSGRKRDRGFRQFF
TGTGCCAACAGCGGAAGAAAGCGGGACCGGGGTTTTCGGCAGTTCTTC
>NA|TRBV30|16|NA|TRBJ1-6
CACRTEPSSYNSPLHF
TGTGCCTGCCGGACAGAGCCCAGCTCCTATAATTCCCCCCTCCACTTT
>TRBD2|TRBV9|16|NA|TRBJ2-3
CASSAGGEWRTDTQYF
TGTGCCAGCAGCGCCGGGGGGGAATGGCGCACAGATACGCAGTATTTT
>TRBD2|TRBV4-2|18|NA|TRBJ2-7
CASSQVHTRLAGSYEQYF
TGTGCCAGCAGCCAAGTCCATACTCGACTAGCGGGCTCCTACGAGCAGTACTTC
>TRBD2|TRBV19|14|NA|TRBJ2-7
CASKEAGSSYEQYF
TGTGCCAGTAAGGAAGCGGGATCCTCCTACGAGCAGTACTTC
>NA|TRBV7-2|13|NA|TRBJ1-2
CASSVGLRKGYTF
TGTGCCAGCAGTGTGGGACTACGGAAAGGCTACACCTTC
>TRBD2|TRBV27|15|once|TRBJ2-7
CASRLAGEGFYEQYF
TGTGCCAGCAGACTAGCGGGAGAAGGGTTTTACGAGCAGTACTTC
>TRBD1|TRBV5-6|14|NA|TRBJ2-5
CASTRDRGLETQYF
TGTGCCAGCACTCGGGACAGGGGGCTTGAGACCCAGTACTTC
>TRBD1|TRBV7-2|15|NA|TRBJ1-2
CASSLGDREIYGYTF
TGTGCCAGCAGCTTAGGGGACAGGGAGATCTATGGCTACACCTTC
>TRBD1|TRBV2|13|NA|TRBJ2-5
CASSQGIQETQYF
TGTGCCAGCTCACAGGGGATACAAGAGACCCAGTACTTC
>NA|TRBV21-1|17|NA|TRBJ2-1
CASSKSPGLAKNNEQFF
TGTGCCAGCAGCAAATCCCCCGGACTAGCGAAGAACAATGAGCAGTTCTTC
>TRBD2|TRBV5-6|16|NA|TRBJ2-2
CASSFSSGRLTGELFF
TGTGCCAGCAGCTTTTCCAGCGGGAGGTTGACCGGGGAGCTGTTTTTT
>NA|TRBV5-1|16|NA|TRBJ1-1
CASSSGHDRTNTEAFF
TGCGCCAGCAGCTCAGGACATGACAGGACGAACACTGAAGCTTTCTTT
>TRBD2|TRBV5-6|16|NA|TRBJ2-1
CASSLPGTSGMGEQFF
TGTGCCAGCAGCCTGCCAGGGACTAGCGGGATGGGCGAGCAGTTCTTC
>NA|TRBV11-1|16|NA|TRBJ1-4
CASSLLRGPRGGKLFF
TGTGCCAGCAGCCTTCTTCGGGGTCCGAGAGGGGGAAAACTGTTTTTT
>TRBD1|TRBV6-5|15|NA|TRBJ1-2
CATTGTGRGNYGYTF
TGTGCCACAACCGGGACAGGGAGGGGGAACTATGGCTACACCTTC
>NA|TRBV7-6|11|NA|TRBJ2-7
CASSSNMEQYF
TGTGCCAGCAGCTCAAACATGGAGCAGTACTTC
>NA|TRBV7-2|11|NA|TRBJ2-7
CASSLVYEQYF
TGTGCCAGCAGCTTAGTATACGAGCAGTACTTC
>TRBD2|TRBV19|18|NA|TRBJ2-1
CASSRTSGPKGVDNEQFF
TGTGCCAGTAGTCGGACTAGCGGCCCCAAAGGGGTAGACAATGAGCAGTTCTTC
>NA|TRBV2|15|NA|TRBJ2-1
CASSRNTGSQNEQFF
TGTGCCAGCAGTCGAAATACCGGGAGTCAAAATGAGCAGTTCTTC
>TRBD1|TRBV6-1|15|few|TRBJ1-1
CASSQWAGGNTEAFF
TGTGCCAGCAGCCAATGGGCAGGGGGGAACACTGAAGCTTTCTTT
>NA|TRBV28|15|NA|TRBJ1-6
CAVLHGGLPNSPLHF
TGTGCCGTCCTTCACGGGGGGTTACCTAATTCACCCCTCCACTTT
>NA|TRBV28|15|NA|TRBJ2-3
CASSARDFATDTQYF
TGTGCCAGCAGTGCCCGGGACTTCGCCACAGATACGCAGTATTTT
>NA|TRBV7-9|15|NA|TRBJ2-1
CSSSQLGRGFDEQFF
TGTTCCAGCAGCCAACTAGGTCGGGGGTTCGATGAGCAGTTCTTC
>NA|TRBV19|15|NA|TRBJ2-1
CASSINGNRINEQFF
TGTGCCAGTAGTATTAACGGGAACCGAATCAATGAGCAGTTCTTC
>TRBD2|TRBV7-2|14|NA|TRBJ2-7
CASSLDSGPYEQYF
TGTGCCAGCAGCTTAGATAGCGGGCCCTACGAGCAGTACTTC
>NA|TRBV5-1|13|NA|TRBJ2-7
CASSGQGPYEQYF
TGCGCCAGCAGTGGTCAGGGGCCCTACGAGCAGTACTTC
>NA|TRBV19|16|NA|TRBJ1-5
CASSLLGQKSNQPQHF
TGTGCCAGTAGTCTCCTTGGACAGAAAAGCAATCAGCCCCAGCATTTT
>NA|TRBV9|14|NA|TRBJ1-1
CASSVVAENTEAFF
TGTGCCAGCAGCGTAGTGGCAGAGAACACTGAAGCTTTCTTT
>NA|TRBV12-5|15|NA|TRBJ2-3
CASGLAGVSTDTQYF
TGTGCTAGTGGTTTGGCGGGAGTTAGCACAGATACGCAGTATTTT
>NA|TRBV5-1|13|NA|TRBJ2-7
CASSPNSGVEQYF
TGCGCCAGCAGCCCAAACTCCGGGGTCGAGCAGTACTTC
>NA|TRBV2|14|NA|TRBJ1-5
CASSVGGYSQPQHF
TGTGCCAGCAGTGTGGGGGGTTACAGTCAGCCCCAGCATTTT
>TRBD2|TRBV27|16|NA|TRBJ2-1
CASSLASGLAWNEQFF
TGTGCTAGCAGTTTAGCCTCTGGACTAGCGTGGAATGAGCAGTTCTTC
>TRBD1|TRBV4-1|16|NA|TRBJ1-1
CASSQQLGQGVTEAFF
TGCGCCAGCAGCCAACAACTGGGACAGGGGGTGACTGAAGCTTTCTTT
>TRBD1|TRBV27|16|NA|TRBJ2-1
CASSLLGGAVQSEQFF
TGTGCCAGCAGTTTATTAGGGGGCGCGGTCCAAAGTGAGCAGTTCTTC
>TRBD1|TRBV10-2|13|NA|TRBJ2-5
CASRTGLGETQYF
TGCGCCAGCCGGACAGGGCTCGGGGAGACCCAGTACTTC
>NA|TRBV28|16|NA|TRBJ2-7
CASSLGAGAGSYEQYF
TGTGCCAGCAGTTTGGGGGCGGGAGCGGGTTCCTACGAGCAGTACTTC
>TRBD1|TRBV5-1|16|NA|TRBJ1-1
CASSFDRATMNTEAFF
TGCGCCAGCAGCTTCGACAGGGCCACAATGAACACTGAAGCTTTCTTT
>NA|TRBV6-1|15|NA|TRBJ1-2
CASSDPRTAYYGYTF
TGTGCCAGCAGTGACCCCCGAACAGCTTACTATGGCTACACCTTC
>NA|TRBV28|14|NA|TRBJ1-1
CASRPRFGAEEAFF
TGTGCCAGCAGACCACGATTTGGGGCGGAGGAAGCTTTCTTT
>TRBD1|TRBV7-2|16|NA|TRBJ2-3
CASSLRGQGATDTQYF
TGTGCCAGCAGCTTAAGGGGACAGGGGGCCACAGATACGCAGTATTTT